The 10 T cell receptor beta chains below all came from one sample that was sequenced in a study of response to subunit inactivated influenza vaccine. TCRdb re-called the RT-PCR reads through MiXCR, storing one row per CDR3 protein. Among around 540,000 distinct CDR3 sequences, about 12% were seen once, and the ten largest hold about 10%. This specimen was PBMCs from blood, taken on the day of vaccination. Source of these receptors: a man aged 45-60 years who received an inactivated influenza vaccine.

This clonotype appeared a few times. The chain is built from TRBV11-2 and TRBJ2-3; D unresolved. Germline loops: CDR1 SGHAT, CDR2 FQNNGV. The CDR3 loop spans 14 amino acids. The V gene lost 5 bases and the J gene lost 4 bases, with 13 bases spanning the gap. CDR3 amino acids: CASSAGGPSDTQYF. The CDR3 nucleotides are TGTGCCAGCAGCGCCGGCGGCCCTTCAGATACGCAGTATTTT. The entire variable domain, with the rest obtained from reference TRBV11-2 and TRBJ2-3, is as follows: EAGVAQSPRYKIIEKRQSVAFWCNPISGHATLYWYQQILGQGPKLLIQFQNNGVVDDSQLPKDRFSAERLKGVDSTLKIQPAKLEDSAVYLCASSAGGPSDTQYFGPGTRLTVL.

The V call is TRBV20-1, the J call TRBJ1-5; D remains unclear. V was cut by 0 bases and J by 11 bases, with 17 bases left in between. CDR1 is DFQATT, CDR2 SNEGSKA, per germline (reference sequence). The CDR3 totals 14 residues. CDR3 amino acids: CSARDMLGGQAQHF. For the CDR3, the DNA is TGCAGTGCTAGAGATATGCTCGGCGGGCAGGCCCAGCATTTT.

This clonotype was seen repeatedly, ten times or more. The chain joins TRBV12-3 or TRBV12-4 to TRBJ2-3; 10 bases match TRBD2. CDR3 length: 15 amino acids. The J segment lost 2 bases and the V segment lost 7 bases, leaving 6 bases of the junction unmatched. Here the CDR3 DNA reads TGTGCCAGCAACCTTGGGACTAGCGACACAGATACGCAGTATTTT. Translation gives CASNLGTSDTDTQYF.

The chain links TRBV20-1 to TRBJ1-1; TRBD1 agrees at 8 bases. The V and J ends lost 5 bases and 4 bases, in that order; junction bases with no gene match: 6. CDR1 and CDR2 from the germline V gene are DFQATT and SNEGSKA (reference sequence). The CDR3 is 13 amino acids. The DNA of the CDR3 is TGCAGTGCTCCAGGGGGCGCGGCCACTGAAGCTTTCTTT. The encoded protein is CSAPGGAATEAFF.

This clonotype was recorded at least ten times. The chain carries TRBV28 and TRBJ1-5, with TRBD1 as a possible D gene (5 bases). This CDR3 spans 14 amino acids. The V gene lost 3 bases and the J gene lost 0 bases, with 6 bases spanning the gap. From germline, CDR1 is MDHEN and CDR2 SYDVKM. This CDR3 is CASSLGVSNQPQHF. CDR3 coding DNA: TGTGCCAGCAGTTTGGGGGTTAGCAATCAGCCCCAGCATTTT.

In this sample, this clonotype turned up a few times. This chain joins TRBV12-3 or TRBV12-4 and TRBJ2-1, with TRBD2 identical over 14 bases. The CDR3 loop spans 12 amino acids. Trimming at V came to 5 bases and at J to 16 bases, leaving 4 bases not matched to a gene. Written as DNA, the CDR3 is TGTGCCAGCAGTCCGGGACTAGCGGGAGAATTCTTC. It translates to CASSPGLAGEFF.

The chain recombines TRBV2 with TRBJ2-6; 8 bases are a match to TRBD2. Germline loops: CDR1 SNHLY, CDR2 FYNNEI. There are 19 residues in the CDR3. Germline trimming cut 4 bases from V and 0 bases from J; bases unmatched to any gene: 11. In nucleotides, the CDR3 is TGTGCCAGCAGTGGTGGGGGACTAGACAAGTACTCTGGGGCCAACGTCCTGACTTTC. It yields the protein CASSGGGLDKYSGANVLTF.

This clonotype was seen at least ten times. V gene TRBV28 combines with J gene TRBJ2-7; D gene ambiguous. Germline CDR1 and CDR2: MDHEN and SYDVKM. The V end was cut by 6 bases, the J end by 3 bases, with 9 bases between. The CDR3 length is 12 residues. This chain's CDR3 is CASRRANYEQYF. CDR3 sequence (DNA): TGTGCCAGCAGACGGGCGAACTACGAGCAGTACTTC.

This clonotype was detected a few times. This rearrangement joins TRBV9 to TRBJ2-5; 15 positions match TRBD2. Trimming at V came to 3 bases and at J to 2 bases, leaving 2 bases not matched to a gene. The CDR3 is made up of 16 amino acids. The germline gives CDR1 SGDLS, CDR2 YYNGEE. CDR3 in DNA: TGTGCCAGCAGCGAGGGACTAGCGGGGGGTCAAGAGACCCAGTACTTC. Translated, it gives CASSEGLAGGQETQYF.

This clonotype was seen only a few times. The chain joins TRBV5-1 to TRBJ2-5; 9 positions agree with TRBD1. The CDR3 runs to 16 residues. V gave up 3 bases and J gave up 2 bases; unmatched junction bases: 8. Germline-derived CDR1 and CDR2 are SGHRS and YFSETQ. The CDR3 sequence: CASSYGTGRGQETQYF. CDR3 bases: TGCGCCAGCAGCTACGGGACAGGGCGGGGACAAGAGACCCAGTACTTC.